This entry lists 27 T cell receptor beta chains sequenced from one sample in a study of response to subunit inactivated influenza vaccine. TCRdb redid the calling of the RT-PCR reads with MiXCR, one entry per CDR3 protein. This sample yields about 520,000 distinct CDR3 sequences, of which about 7.2% are seen a single time; about 12% belongs to the top ten. The starting material was PBMCs from blood, obtained less than 30 months after vaccination. The receptors shown here come from a man aged 45-69 years who received an inactivated influenza vaccine.

The rearrangement links TRBV10-2 to TRBJ2-1; D remains unclear. V was shortened by 2 bases and J by 10 bases, with 12 bases between the two germline ends. The CDR3 contains 13 residues. Germline V gene lookup returns CDR1 WSHSY and CDR2 SAAADI. This CDR3 reads CASSEVRSGEQFF. CDR3 DNA sequence: TGCGCCAGCAGTGAGGTTAGGTCCGGGGAGCAGTTCTTC.

The sample holds a few counts of this clonotype. The V call is TRBV29-1, the J call TRBJ1-2; a possible D gene is TRBD1 (6 bases). Germline values: CDR1 SQVTM, CDR2 ANQGSEA. The germline V and J ends were trimmed by 1 base and 6 bases, with 21 bases remaining between them. CDR3 size: 16 residues. The DNA of the CDR3 is TGCAGCGTTGAAGGTTACGGGACACTTCTCGACCATGGCTACACCTTC. Encoded protein: CSVEGYGTLLDHGYTF.

The rearrangement links TRBV4-1 to TRBJ2-3, with D unresolved. Germline V gene data show CDR1 as MGHRA and CDR2 as YSYEKL. CDR3 length equals 16 residues. The V and J ends lost 0 bases and 0 bases respectively, with 10 bases between them. CDR3 protein: CASSQDYHSSTDTQYF. CDR3 DNA: TGCGCCAGCAGCCAAGACTACCACAGTAGCACAGATACGCAGTATTTT.

This clonotype was counted only a few times. This chain joins TRBV12-3 or TRBV12-4 and TRBJ2-7; maybe TRBD2 (6 bases). The length of the CDR3 is 15 residues. Trimming shortened V by 3 bases and J by 0 bases, and 12 bases separated the two germline ends. The DNA for the CDR3 is TGTGCCAGCAGTTTGGGGCAGGAGGGCTCCTACGAGCAGTACTTC. As protein: CASSLGQEGSYEQYF.

Only a few counts were recorded for this clonotype. The chain combines TRBV2 with TRBJ1-2; TRBD1 matches at 7 bases. The germline CDR1 and CDR2 sequences are SNHLY and FYNNEI. The CDR3 runs 13 residues. J gave up 8 bases and V 6 bases, and 9 bases lay outside the gene matches. CDR3 sequence reads: CASRKNTGDGYTF. The CDR3 nucleotides are TGTGCCAGCAGGAAAAATACAGGGGACGGCTACACCTTC. The whole variable domain, remainder taken from reference TRBV2 and TRBJ1-2, is EPEVTQTPSHQVTQMGQEVILRCVPISNHLYFYWYRQILGQKVEFLVSFYNNEISEKSEIFDDQFSVERPDGSNFTLKIRSTKLEDSAMYFCASRKNTGDGYTFGSGTRLTVV.

The chain recombines TRBV5-6 with TRBJ2-5, with 7 bases lining up with TRBD1. The ends lost 6 bases at V and 2 bases at J; junction bases unmatched: 4. This CDR3 comprises 13 residues. The V gene's germline CDR1 is SGHDT and CDR2 YYEEEE. CDR3 amino acids: CASKDRNQETQYF. CDR3 nucleotide sequence: TGTGCCAGCAAGGACAGGAATCAAGAGACCCAGTACTTC.

In its sample, this clonotype was seen a few times. The V gene is TRBV4-1, the J gene TRBJ1-3; D is unclear. V shed 0 bases and J shed 4 bases, with 10 bases lying between them. The CDR3 contains 15 residues. From germline, CDR1 is MGHRA and CDR2 YSYEKL. The CDR3: CASSQDETEGNTIYF. The CDR3 nucleotides read TGCGCCAGCAGCCAAGATGAAACCGAGGGAAACACCATATATTTT.

V usage is TRBV30 and J usage is TRBJ2-6, with 8 bases fitting TRBD1. The CDR3 has 17 residues. In germline, CDR1 is GTSNPN, CDR2 SVGIG (reference sequence). The junction had 11 bases not matched to a gene; V was cut back by 4 bases and J by 3 bases. In nucleotides, the CDR3 is TGTGCCTGGACCTATGGAGGCAGGGGGCTTGGGGCCAACGTCCTGACTTTC. It specifies CAWTYGGRGLGANVLTF.

DNA of the CDR3: TGCAGTGTCCTCGTGCGGGGGCAAAACCAAGAGACCCAGTACTTC. Residues: CSVLVRGQNQETQYF. The chain carries TRBV20-1 and TRBJ2-5; D might be TRBD2 (7 bases). Germline loops: CDR1 DFQATT, CDR2 SNEGSKA (reference sequence). This CDR3 is 15 amino acids long. Trimming removed 7 bases at V and 0 bases at J, with 18 bases between.

This clonotype was observed many times. The chain couples TRBV6-1 to TRBJ2-5, with TRBD2 matching 12 bases. Germline CDR1 MNHNS, CDR2 SASEGT. V shed 5 bases, J shed 5 bases, and the junction held 6 bases outside the gene matches. The CDR3 runs to 15 residues. CDR3 loop: CASSPRTSGVETQYF. CDR3 sequence (DNA): TGTGCCAGCAGTCCCAGGACTAGCGGGGTTGAGACCCAGTACTTC.

In its sample, this clonotype was seen a few times. The chain carries TRBV12-3 or TRBV12-4 and TRBJ2-3, with TRBD1 as a possible D gene (6 bases). Trimming shortened V by 3 bases and J by 4 bases, and 11 bases separated the two germline ends. This CDR3 spans 14 amino acids. DNA of the CDR3: TGTGCCAGCAGTTTGTACAGGGCGGCAGATACGCAGTATTTT. Translated: CASSLYRAADTQYF.

This clonotype showed up just a few times. The rearrangement joins TRBV7-9 to TRBJ1-5; a possible D gene is TRBD1 (5 bases). The CDR3 contains 13 residues. Per the germline V gene, CDR1 is SEHNR and CDR2 is FQNEAQ (reference sequence). Trimming removed 7 bases at V and 2 bases at J, with 9 bases between. Here the CDR3 DNA reads TGTGCCAGCACAGGGTCGGGCAATCAGCCCCAGCATTTT. Protein: CASTGSGNQPQHF.

This chain joins TRBV4-3 and TRBJ2-7, with D possibly matching TRBD2 (5 bases). The CDR3 totals 16 residues. V was cut by 1 base and J by 3 bases, with 16 bases left in between. Germline CDR1 and CDR2: LGHNA and YSLEER. The CDR3 bases are TGCGCCAGCAGCCAAGGGTCTAGCTCTCGTGACTACGAGCAGTACTTC. Amino acids: CASSQGSSSRDYEQYF.

The chain is built from TRBV10-3 and TRBJ2-3; possibly TRBD2 for D (6 bases). The CDR3 length is 15 residues. V lost 4 bases to trimming and J lost 2 bases, with 13 bases between them. The germline V gene encodes CDR1 ENHRY and CDR2 SYGVKD. CDR3 residues: CAISGNGGLTDTQYF. CDR3 sequence (DNA): TGTGCCATCAGTGGGAACGGGGGACTCACAGATACGCAGTATTTT.

This clonotype occurred a few times. The rearrangement uses TRBV29-1 and TRBJ1-2; perhaps TRBD1 as D (5 bases). Trimming removed 4 bases from V and 7 bases from J, with 13 bases in between. Germline CDR1 is SQVTM and CDR2 is ANQGSEA. The CDR3 has 12 amino acids. This chain's CDR3 is CSVGGIAGGYTF. CDR3 DNA: TGCAGCGTTGGGGGCATCGCGGGTGGCTACACCTTC.

This clonotype was counted ten times or more. J is TRBJ2-7 and V is TRBV20-1, with D possibly being TRBD1 or TRBD2 (6 bases each). The CDR3 has 16 amino acids. The germline V gene has CDR1 DFQATT and CDR2 SNEGSKA (reference sequence). The V gene lost 0 bases and the J gene lost 1 base, with 16 bases spanning the gap. The CDR3 sequence: CSARDFRRDISYEQYF. CDR3 in DNA: TGCAGTGCTAGAGATTTCAGGCGGGACATATCCTACGAGCAGTACTTC.

This clonotype was observed a handful of times. The V call is TRBV5-1, the J call TRBJ2-5; 7 nucleotides align to TRBD1. CDR1 is SGHRS, CDR2 YFSETQ, per germline. Trimming removed 4 bases from V and 1 base from J; junction bases left unmatched: 7. The CDR3 is made up of 15 amino acids. CDR3 in DNA: TGCGCCAGCAGCCCTTTCCCAGGGGGCCAAGAGACCCAGTACTTC. Translating it yields CASSPFPGGQETQYF.

This clonotype has ten or more counts. The chain links TRBV7-2 to TRBJ1-2, with a tentative D call TRBD1 (6 bases). V gave up 1 base and J gave up 3 bases, with 6 bases separating them. CDR1 SGHTA and CDR2 FQGNSA come from the germline V gene. The CDR3 runs 13 residues. Here the CDR3 reads CASSLGTDYGYTF. The CDR3 bases are TGTGCCAGCAGCTTAGGGACAGACTATGGCTACACCTTC.

This clonotype has just a few counts. V gene TRBV4-3 combines with J gene TRBJ2-5; tentatively, D is TRBD1 or TRBD2 (5 bases each). This CDR3 has 15 amino acids. The ends were cut back, 0 bases at V and 7 bases at J, with 15 bases in the middle. Germline-derived CDR1 and CDR2 are LGHNA and YSLEER. The CDR3 is CASSQDTSGAGTQYF. In nucleotides, the CDR3 is TGCGCCAGCAGCCAAGACACCTCCGGGGCCGGGACCCAGTACTTC.

Concerning this clonotype: No conserved phenylalanine or tryptophan ends this CDR3, so it is likely a read error. This chain links TRBV12-3 or TRBV12-4 with TRBJ1-5, with D perhaps matching TRBD1 (5 bases). This CDR3 spans 17 amino acids. V lost 2 bases and J lost 4, with 18 bases in between. The DNA for the CDR3 is TGTGCCAGCAGTTTAAGGTCGGGGGGGTTAAGGAATCAGCCCCAGCATTTA. Protein sequence: CASSLRSGGLRNQPQHL.

This clonotype was recorded a few times. The rearrangement links TRBV9 to TRBJ1-2, with D unclear. Trimming stripped 0 bases from V and 5 bases from J, with 14 bases between. This CDR3 is built from 15 residues. The germline V gene has CDR1 SGDLS and CDR2 YYNGEE. The CDR3 reads CASSVDSGSTYGYTF. The CDR3 DNA is TGTGCCAGCAGCGTAGACTCAGGCTCCACTTATGGCTACACCTTC. The full variable domain, completed using reference TRBV9 and TRBJ1-2, is DSGVTQTPKHLITATGQRVTLRCSPRSGDLSVYWYQQSLDQGLQFLIQYYNGEERAKGNILERFSAQQFPDLHSELNLSSLELGDSALYFCASSVDSGSTYGYTFGSGTRLTVV.

This clonotype was observed many times. The chain couples TRBV9 to TRBJ2-1; 8 bases match TRBD1. V shed 0 bases, J shed 4 bases, and the junction held 3 bases outside the gene matches. CDR1 and CDR2 (germline): SGDLS, YYNGEE. This CDR3 contains 15 residues. CDR3 residues: CASSVVGTGYNEQFF. In DNA form, the CDR3 reads TGTGCCAGCAGCGTAGTAGGGACAGGATACAATGAGCAGTTCTTC.

This clonotype was counted a few times. This chain uses TRBV20-1 with TRBJ1-5, with no clear D. Germline V gives CDR1 DFQATT, CDR2 SNEGSKA (reference sequence). Trimming pared 0 bases from V and 11 bases from J, leaving 17 bases between. This CDR3 has 14 amino acids. As DNA, the CDR3 is TGCAGTGCTAGAGAGAGGCAGGCCCCCAGGACCCAGCATTTT. Protein: CSARERQAPRTQHF.

This clonotype was counted between two and nine times. The V gene is TRBV4-3, the J gene TRBJ2-4; 8 positions agree with TRBD1. Looked up from germline, CDR1 is LGHNA and CDR2 is YSLEER. The CDR3 loop spans 18 amino acids. V was clipped by 4 bases and J by 2 bases; unmatched bases: 13. CDR3 sequence: CASSRTRRGQGSKNIQYF. For the CDR3, the DNA is TGCGCCAGCAGCCGGACCAGACGAGGACAGGGTTCCAAAAACATTCAGTACTTC.

The CDR3 region has the DNA TGTGCCAGCAGCCACTGGAGTTCGTATAGCAATCAGCCCCAGCATTTT. As protein: CASSHWSSYSNQPQHF. This rearrangement joins TRBV5-6 to TRBJ1-5; D is ambiguous. Trimming removed 4 bases at V and 0 bases at J, with 14 bases between. Germline loops: CDR1 SGHDT, CDR2 YYEEEE. The CDR3 is made up of 16 amino acids.

This clonotype was detected ten times or more. V usage is TRBV4-3 and J usage is TRBJ1-2, with a possible D match to TRBD1 (5 bases). The length of the CDR3 is 14 residues. Trimming shortened V by 2 bases and J by 5 bases, and 12 bases separated the two germline ends. Per the germline V gene, CDR1 is LGHNA and CDR2 is YSLEER. The CDR3 loop is CASSQKTWGYGYTF. The CDR3 bases are TGCGCCAGCAGCCAAAAAACTTGGGGGTATGGCTACACCTTC.

The gene calls are TRBV7-6 and TRBJ1-4; D perhaps matches TRBD1 (5 bases). Deletions cut 5 bases from V and 7 bases from J, with 14 bases between. The CDR3 length is 14 residues. CDR1 is SGHVS and CDR2 is FNYEAQ in the germline V gene. CDR3 in amino acids: CASSLRVGTEKLFF. The CDR3 DNA sequence: TGTGCCAGCAGCCTCAGGGTGGGGACTGAAAAACTGTTTTTT.